One and the same sample provided the 24 T cell receptor beta chains below, sequenced in a study of blood T cell repertoires in COVID-19. Clones were sequenced by immunoSEQ multiplex PCR, and TCRdb holds only the in-frame ones, with some missing. Among some 170,000 clones listed, roughly 82% were seen once. The material sequenced was peripheral blood. The receptors were sampled from a woman between 65 and 79 years old with acute or convalescent COVID-19.

CDR3 DNA: TGTGCCAGTAGTAGCCGTTCGGCAGGGGGCTCCTACGAGCAGTACTTC. This codes for CASSSRSAGGSYEQYF. The rearrangement links TRBV19 to TRBJ2-7, with 7 bases matching TRBD1. From germline, CDR1 is LNHDA and CDR2 SQIVND (reference sequence). V shed 4 bases, J shed 0 bases, and the junction held 9 bases outside the gene matches. This CDR3 has 16 residues.

The chain employs TRBV28 and TRBJ1-3; 9 bases line up with TRBD1. V gave up 3 bases and J gave up 0 bases; unmatched junction bases: 0. Germline V gene lookup returns CDR1 MDHEN and CDR2 SYDVKM. The CDR3 covers 15 residues. The chain's CDR3 is CASSLDRGSGNTIYF. CDR3 DNA: TGTGCCAGCAGTTTGGACAGGGGCTCTGGAAACACCATATATTTT.

The chain is built from TRBV28 and TRBJ1-3; 10 positions agree with TRBD1. The J segment lost 1 base and the V segment lost 3 bases, leaving 9 bases of the junction unmatched. Per the germline V gene, CDR1 is MDHEN and CDR2 is SYDVKM. The CDR3 runs 18 residues. The CDR3 spells CASSLGQGFQLSGNTIYF. In nucleotides, the CDR3 is TGTGCCAGCAGTTTGGGACAGGGGTTTCAATTGTCTGGAAACACCATATATTTT.

The chain is built from TRBV13 and TRBJ2-7, with 10 bases that match TRBD1. CDR3 size: 16 residues. J was trimmed by 2 bases and V by 0 bases; bases with no gene match: 4. Germline V gene sequence: CDR1 PRHDT, CDR2 FYEKMQ (reference sequence). The CDR3 coding sequence is TGTGCCAGCAGCTTAGGCTTTGGACAGGGGGCCTACGAGCAGTACTTC. This translates into CASSLGFGQGAYEQYF.

This clone was found once. The chain employs TRBV7-9 and TRBJ2-2; D call uncertain. Germline CDR1 SEHNR, CDR2 FQNEAQ (reference sequence). Deletions cut 2 bases from V and 0 bases from J, with 7 bases between. The CDR3 consists of 15 residues. The CDR3 sequence is CASSLTDPNTGELFF. The CDR3 region has the DNA TGTGCCAGCAGCTTAACAGACCCGAACACCGGGGAGCTGTTTTTT.

The J gene is TRBJ2-2, the V gene TRBV4-3; 8 bases line up with TRBD2. The CDR3 covers 16 residues. The germline V gene encodes CDR1 LGHNA and CDR2 YSLEER. The V gene end was trimmed by 1 base and the J gene end by 2 bases; junction bases not matched to a gene: 3. The CDR3 is CASSQGSGANTGELFF. Written as DNA, the CDR3 is TGCGCCAGCAGCCAAGGTAGCGGGGCCAACACCGGGGAGCTGTTTTTT.

This chain joins TRBV11-2 and TRBJ1-2, with 7 bases aligning to TRBD1. Trimming removed 3 bases from V and 4 bases from J; junction bases left unmatched: 5. The CDR3 extends over 14 amino acids. Germline values: CDR1 SGHAT, CDR2 FQNNGV. The CDR3 sequence is CASSLTGYAYGYTF. The CDR3 DNA sequence: TGTGCCAGCAGCTTGACAGGGTATGCCTATGGCTACACCTTC.

This clone was observed a single time. V is TRBV30 and J is TRBJ2-7, with TRBD2 matching 7 bases. Trimming cost V 0 bases and J 6 bases; bases outside gene matches: 5. This CDR3 is 13 amino acids long. Germline assignment: CDR1 GTSNPN and CDR2 SVGIG (reference sequence). The CDR3 loop is CAWSVLGRGEQYF. DNA of the CDR3: TGTGCCTGGAGTGTACTGGGGAGGGGCGAGCAGTACTTC.

The gene calls are TRBV4-1 and TRBJ1-5; D possibly corresponds to TRBD1 (6 bases). The CDR3 runs to 13 residues. Looked up from germline, CDR1 is MGHRA and CDR2 is YSYEKL. The V and J ends lost 6 bases and 2 bases respectively, with 8 bases between them. CDR3 in DNA: TGCGCCAGCAGTCGACAGGGCAATCAGCCCCAGCATTTT. It codes for CASSRQGNQPQHF.

The J gene is TRBJ1-1, the V gene TRBV7-9, with D unclear. There are 14 residues in the CDR3. The germline gives CDR1 SEHNR, CDR2 FQNEAQ (reference sequence). Trimming took off 5 bases at V and 5 bases at J, with 15 bases between the two ends. The CDR3, as DNA: TGTGCCAGCAGCGAACCGGGGAGTGGGACTGAAGCTTTCTTT. Residues: CASSEPGSGTEAFF.

V and J are TRBV9 and TRBJ1-2, with D perhaps TRBD1 (5 bases). The CDR3 has 14 residues. The germline V gene encodes CDR1 SGDLS and CDR2 YYNGEE. V dropped 0 bases and J dropped 8 bases, with 14 bases sitting between them. The CDR3 sequence is CASSVGSRVNGYTF. CDR3 coding DNA: TGTGCCAGCAGCGTAGGGAGCAGGGTGAACGGCTACACCTTC.

The chain recombines TRBV4-2 with TRBJ2-2, with D uncertain. V gave up 1 base and J gave up 5 bases, with 8 bases separating them. Germline values: CDR1 LGHNA, CDR2 YNFKEQ. This CDR3 contains 14 residues. The CDR3 here is CASSQGHKTGELFF. In nucleotides, the CDR3 is TGTGCCAGCAGCCAAGGACATAAAACCGGGGAGCTGTTTTTT.

The rearrangement uses TRBV3-1 (or the pseudogene TRBV3-2) and TRBJ2-1; 7 bases map to TRBD1. CDR3 length: 17 amino acids. The germline V gene encodes CDR1 LGHDT and CDR2 YNNKEL (reference sequence). V was clipped by 2 bases and J by 4 bases; unmatched bases: 11. The CDR3 DNA is TGTGCCAGCAGCCAAAAGGGTCTGGGACAGAGATACAATGAGCAGTTCTTC. It codes for CASSQKGLGQRYNEQFF.

The rearrangement links TRBV15 to TRBJ1-4; D not resolved. Trimming took 3 bases from V and 6 from J, leaving 14 bases between them. Per germline, CDR1 LNHNV and CDR2 YYDKDF (reference sequence). This CDR3 region has 15 residues. CDR3 sequence: CATSSPPGRYEKLFF. CDR3 coding DNA: TGTGCCACCAGCAGCCCCCCAGGTCGGTATGAAAAACTGTTTTTT.

Only a few counts were recorded for this clone. The rearrangement joins TRBV9 to TRBJ1-2; 7 bases are shared with TRBD1. CDR3 length: 14 amino acids. Germline CDR1 reads SGDLS; CDR2 reads YYNGEE. J was trimmed by 8 bases and V by 3 bases; bases with no gene match: 10. The CDR3 bases are TGTGCCAGCAGCGACCAAGACAGGGCAAAGGGCTACACCTTC. Protein product: CASSDQDRAKGYTF.

The rearrangement links TRBV10-2 to TRBJ1-1, with D possibly TRBD1 on 6 matching bases. This CDR3 spans 16 amino acids. V lost 6 bases and J lost 0, with 17 bases in between. Germline CDR1 is WSHSY and CDR2 is SAAADI. This CDR3 reads CASRSDSYSMNTEAFF. CDR3 nucleotide sequence: TGCGCCAGCAGATCGGACAGTTACTCTATGAACACTGAAGCTTTCTTT.

Written as DNA, the CDR3 is TGTGCCAGCAGGGATTCAGGGGCCTACTCTGGAAACACCATATATTTT. Protein product: CASRDSGAYSGNTIYF. V gene TRBV13 combines with J gene TRBJ1-3, with D tentatively TRBD1 (6 bases). Germline V CDR1 and CDR2: PRHDT, FYEKMQ (reference sequence). This CDR3 comprises 16 residues. The V end lost 6 bases, the J end lost 0 bases, and 15 bases lay between the germline ends.

The chain joins TRBV19 to TRBJ2-1; D may be TRBD1 (6 bases). The ends were cut back, 3 bases at V and 4 bases at J, with 10 bases in the middle. The germline V gene encodes CDR1 LNHDA and CDR2 SQIVND (reference sequence). The CDR3 extends over 14 amino acids. CDR3 protein: CASSMGTTYNEQFF. The DNA for the CDR3 is TGTGCCAGTAGTATGGGGACAACTTACAATGAGCAGTTCTTC.

The chain recombines TRBV19 with TRBJ2-3, with D uncertain. Trimming took off 3 bases at V and 6 bases at J, with 4 bases between the two ends. CDR3 length: 11 residues. Germline CDR1 reads LNHDA; CDR2 reads SQIVND (reference sequence). The DNA for the CDR3 is TGTGCCAGTAGTATGGAGGATACGCAGTATTTT. It codes for CASSMEDTQYF. The whole variable domain, remainder taken from reference TRBV19 and TRBJ2-3, is DGGITQSPKYLFRKEGQNVTLSCEQNLNHDAMYWYRQDPGQGLRLIYYSQIVNDFQKGDIAEGYSVSREKKESFPLTVTSAQKNPTAFYLCASSMEDTQYFGPGTRLTVL.

The CDR3 region has the DNA TGCGCCAGCAGCCGCGATGTTTACACAGATACGCAGTATTTT. Amino acid sequence: CASSRDVYTDTQYF. The rearrangement uses TRBV5-1 and TRBJ2-3, with D uncertain. This CDR3 is 14 amino acids long. CDR1 and CDR2 (germline): SGHRS, YFSETQ. Trimming pared 4 bases from V and 2 bases from J, leaving 11 bases between.

This chain links TRBV27 with TRBJ2-1; 7 bases fit TRBD2. This CDR3 is 15 amino acids long. The germline CDR1 and CDR2 sequences are MNHEY and SMNVEV (reference sequence). V lost 4 bases to trimming and J lost 7 bases; unmatched junction nucleotides: 10. The DNA of the CDR3 is TGTGCCAGCAGTTCGGGGGGTCTAAGGAGGAATGAGCAGTTCTTC. It yields the protein CASSSGGLRRNEQFF.

This chain connects TRBV10-3 to TRBJ1-5; 10 nucleotides match TRBD1. The V segment lost 3 bases and the J segment 5 bases; nucleotides outside the gene matches: 1. CDR1 ENHRY and CDR2 SYGVKD come from the germline V gene. This CDR3 spans 14 amino acids. CDR3 in DNA: TGTGCCATCAGTGAAGGACAGGGGGATCAGCCCCAGCATTTT. Residues: CAISEGQGDQPQHF.

The rearrangement uses TRBV18 and TRBJ2-6; 12 bases map to TRBD1. Germline-derived CDR1 and CDR2 are KGHSH and LQKENI. The CDR3 loop spans 18 amino acids. The J segment lost 2 bases and the V segment lost 4 bases, leaving 6 bases of the junction unmatched. CDR3 protein: CASSLPGTGGTGANVLTF. In DNA form, the CDR3 reads TGTGCCAGCTCACTCCCCGGGACAGGGGGCACTGGGGCCAACGTCCTGACTTTC.

The chain employs TRBV27 and TRBJ2-1, with TRBD1 identical over 9 bases. The CDR3 length is 16 residues. Germline values: CDR1 MNHEY, CDR2 SMNVEV (reference sequence). V lost 4 bases to trimming and J lost 2 bases; unmatched junction nucleotides: 6. CDR3 region: CASSWRGTGPYNEQFF. The CDR3 DNA follows: TGTGCCAGCAGTTGGCGCGGGACAGGGCCCTACAATGAGCAGTTCTTC.